The rows below give T cell receptor beta chains drawn from one sample of a study of OX40 agonist ivuxolimab in advanced cancers. TCRdb keeps only in-frame clones here, not all; method: immunoSEQ multiplex PCR. The sample has 95,000 to 150,000 clones; 90% to 95% are singletons. The sample was CD4+ or CD8+ T cells sorted from blood, taken in a trial of the OX40 agonist ivuxolimab. The receptors were gathered from an adult with an advanced solid tumor such as melanoma, head and neck, liver or kidney cancer. Both conserved end residues are part of each CDR3. Each record gives: CDR3 length, V gene, D gene, J gene, CDR3 protein. A D gene is named only where the DNA matches it firmly.

len: 15
v_gene: TRBV7-2
d_gene: NA
j_gene: TRBJ2-3
CDR3aa: CASTRASPLTDTQYF

len: 16
v_gene: TRBV9
d_gene: NA
j_gene: TRBJ2-6
CDR3aa: CASSVERSSGANVLTF

len: 17
v_gene: TRBV7-2
d_gene: TRBD1
j_gene: TRBJ1-4
CDR3aa: CASSLVRSGQPHQKLFF

len: 13
v_gene: TRBV6-1
d_gene: NA
j_gene: TRBJ2-1
CDR3aa: CASRHSSYNEQFF

len: 11
v_gene: TRBV29-1
d_gene: NA
j_gene: TRBJ2-2
CDR3aa: CSVEAPGELFF

len: 13
v_gene: TRBV4-3
d_gene: NA
j_gene: TRBJ2-3
CDR3aa: CASSLQRWNTQYF

len: 13
v_gene: TRBV7-2
d_gene: NA
j_gene: TRBJ2-7
CDR3aa: CASSFPPAAEQYF

len: 12
v_gene: TRBV6-5
d_gene: NA
j_gene: TRBJ1-1
CDR3aa: CASSSQGNEAFF

len: 13
v_gene: TRBV2
d_gene: NA
j_gene: TRBJ1-1
CDR3aa: CASSVEGTTEAFF

len: 17
v_gene: TRBV2
d_gene: NA
j_gene: TRBJ2-6
CDR3aa: CASRQRTRSSGANVLTF

len: 15
v_gene: TRBV7-9
d_gene: NA
j_gene: TRBJ1-1
CDR3aa: CASSLVEGVGTEAFF

len: 13
v_gene: TRBV5-5
d_gene: NA
j_gene: TRBJ2-1
CDR3aa: CASLRQNYNEQFF

len: 13
v_gene: TRBV6-1
d_gene: NA
j_gene: TRBJ2-4
CDR3aa: CASSVGAQNIQYF

len: 14
v_gene: TRBV14
d_gene: TRBD2
j_gene: TRBJ2-3
CDR3aa: CASSRSGGTDTQYF

len: 13
v_gene: TRBV29-1
d_gene: TRBD1
j_gene: TRBJ1-1
CDR3aa: CSAADRRNTEAFF

len: 15
v_gene: TRBV4-2
d_gene: NA
j_gene: TRBJ2-5
CDR3aa: CASSQDLGGQGTQYF

len: 16
v_gene: TRBV11-2
d_gene: NA
j_gene: TRBJ2-1
CDR3aa: CASSSTGAEGGNEQFF

len: 15
v_gene: TRBV7-8
d_gene: NA
j_gene: TRBJ2-2
CDR3aa: CASTPAIANTGELFF

len: 14
v_gene: TRBV19
d_gene: NA
j_gene: TRBJ1-4
CDR3aa: CASSLGLNNEKLFF

len: 23
v_gene: TRBV15
d_gene: TRBD2
j_gene: TRBJ2-6
CDR3aa: CATSRGIGRSGSIRDSGANVLTF

len: 15
v_gene: TRBV18
d_gene: TRBD1
j_gene: TRBJ2-7
CDR3aa: CASSPGQAGPYEQYF

len: 12
v_gene: TRBV7-5
d_gene: NA
j_gene: TRBJ2-7
CDR3aa: CARKIEGYEQYF

len: 14
v_gene: TRBV19
d_gene: NA
j_gene: TRBJ2-5
CDR3aa: CASSIAWAQETQYF

len: 16
v_gene: TRBV30
d_gene: NA
j_gene: TRBJ2-7
CDR3aa: CAWNYRAPRAGYEQYF

len: 14
v_gene: TRBV19
d_gene: NA
j_gene: TRBJ1-6
CDR3aa: CASSQGGGNSPLHF

len: 16
v_gene: TRBV27
d_gene: NA
j_gene: TRBJ2-6
CDR3aa: CVSSRSQGFGANVLTF

len: 20
v_gene: TRBV23-1
d_gene: TRBD2
j_gene: TRBJ2-5
CDR3aa: CASQDRGGTSGHDAWETQYF

len: 16
v_gene: TRBV7-2
d_gene: TRBD1
j_gene: TRBJ1-4
CDR3aa: CASSLHRQGKGEKLFF

len: 15
v_gene: TRBV11-2
d_gene: NA
j_gene: TRBJ1-1
CDR3aa: CASSLDWGANTEAFF

len: 13
v_gene: TRBV28
d_gene: TRBD1
j_gene: TRBJ1-2
CDR3aa: CASHRGRFGGYTF

len: 17
v_gene: TRBV5-6
d_gene: TRBD1
j_gene: TRBJ2-7
CDR3aa: CASSYIERGLGSYEQYF

len: 15
v_gene: TRBV9
d_gene: NA
j_gene: TRBJ2-3
CDR3aa: CASSATQGNTDTQYF

len: 13
v_gene: TRBV6-1
d_gene: NA
j_gene: TRBJ1-1
CDR3aa: CASHVKFGTEAFF

len: 17
v_gene: TRBV19
d_gene: NA
j_gene: TRBJ2-6
CDR3aa: CASSIGRGSSGANVLTF